The rows below give T cell receptor beta chains drawn from one sample of a study of T cell repertoires and HLA-DP antigens. Produced via immunoSEQ multiplex PCR; TCRdb's table is partial and in-frame only. This sample carries roughly 110,000 clones, 85% to 95% of them seen once, and the ten largest clones take 0.27%. No antigen is known for these receptors. Sequencing was carried out using CD4+ T cells from PBMCs. The receptors shown here come from a woman younger than 35 in good health and CMV-seronegative. CDR3s leave out the opening cysteine and the closing phenylalanine or tryptophan. Fields, in order: clone size, D gene, J gene, V gene, CDR3 protein. A D gene is named only where the DNA matches it firmly. Size tells how often a clone was seen (once, few, many) or the class of an expanded clone, and some rows leave it out.

size: NA
D: TRBD1
J: TRBJ1-1
V: TRBV7-9
CDR3: ASSEGQGRTEAF

size: NA
D: TRBD1
J: TRBJ1-1
V: TRBV5-1
CDR3: ASSRGQFYTEAF

size: NA
D: TRBD1
J: TRBJ1-1
V: TRBV2
CDR3: ASRDRENTEAF

size: NA
D: NA
J: TRBJ2-3
V: TRBV7-9
CDR3: ASSSLKLVGMTDTQY

size: NA
D: NA
J: TRBJ1-5
V: TRBV19
CDR3: ASSIVGGPSNQPQH

size: NA
D: NA
J: TRBJ1-3
V: TRBV5-1
CDR3: ASSLELASGNTIY

size: NA
D: NA
J: TRBJ2-3
V: TRBV10-2
CDR3: ASSRSSKTDTQY

size: NA
D: NA
J: TRBJ1-3
V: TRBV9
CDR3: ASSVQGASISGNTIY

size: NA
D: NA
J: TRBJ2-7
V: TRBV28
CDR3: ASSQGGSDEQY

size: NA
D: NA
J: TRBJ2-5
V: TRBV2
CDR3: ASRDGRLETQY

size: NA
D: TRBD2
J: TRBJ2-5
V: TRBV18
CDR3: ASSPLTSGRETQY

size: NA
D: TRBD1
J: TRBJ1-3
V: TRBV18
CDR3: ASSPGQGSGNTIY

size: NA
D: TRBD2
J: TRBJ2-5
V: TRBV4-3
CDR3: ASSAQRGGLGTQY

size: NA
D: TRBD1
J: TRBJ1-1
V: TRBV6-1
CDR3: ASSADRGTEAF

size: NA
D: TRBD1
J: TRBJ1-2
V: TRBV6-5
CDR3: ASSYLDRRNGYT

size: once
D: TRBD2
J: TRBJ2-5
V: TRBV11-2
CDR3: ASSLGPSGGSQETQY

size: NA
D: NA
J: TRBJ2-1
V: TRBV6-1
CDR3: ASSEARGSYNEQF

size: NA
D: TRBD2
J: TRBJ2-1
V: TRBV18
CDR3: ASSQGLAGDNEQF

size: NA
D: NA
J: TRBJ1-4
V: TRBV28
CDR3: ASSLPGQNEKLF

size: once
D: NA
J: TRBJ2-1
V: TRBV18
CDR3: ASSPLYGYNEQF

size: NA
D: NA
J: TRBJ1-2
V: TRBV6-5
CDR3: ASSYGRNYGYT

size: NA
D: NA
J: TRBJ1-4
V: TRBV28
CDR3: ASFLRAWIEKLF

size: NA
D: NA
J: TRBJ1-1
V: TRBV11-2
CDR3: ASSTRGGPWNTEAF

size: NA
D: NA
J: TRBJ1-5
V: TRBV6-1
CDR3: ASSDNLYLGNQPQH

size: NA
D: NA
J: TRBJ2-1
V: TRBV2
CDR3: ASSDHRAGKGQF

size: NA
D: TRBD1
J: TRBJ2-3
V: TRBV4-2
CDR3: ASSQDRQGADTQY